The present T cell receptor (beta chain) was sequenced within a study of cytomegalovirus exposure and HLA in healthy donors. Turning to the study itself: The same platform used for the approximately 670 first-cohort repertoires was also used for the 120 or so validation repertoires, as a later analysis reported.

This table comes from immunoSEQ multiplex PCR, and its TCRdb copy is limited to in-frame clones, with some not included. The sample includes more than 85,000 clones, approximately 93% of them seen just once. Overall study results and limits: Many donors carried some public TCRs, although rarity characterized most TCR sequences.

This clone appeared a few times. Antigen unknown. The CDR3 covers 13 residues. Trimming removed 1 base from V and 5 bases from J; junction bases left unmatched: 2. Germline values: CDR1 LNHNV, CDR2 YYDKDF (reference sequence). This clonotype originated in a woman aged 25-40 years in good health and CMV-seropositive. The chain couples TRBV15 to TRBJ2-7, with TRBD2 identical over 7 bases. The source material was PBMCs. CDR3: CATSRAGGDEQYF. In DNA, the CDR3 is TGTGCCACCAGCAGAGCGGGAGGTGACGAGCAGTACTTC. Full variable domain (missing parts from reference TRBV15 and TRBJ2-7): DAMVIQNPRYQVTQFGKPVTLSCSQTLNHNVMYWYQQKSSQAPKLLFHYYDKDFNNEADTPDNFQSRRPNTSFCFLDIRSPGLGDTAMYLCATSRAGGDEQYFGPGTRLTVT.